Listed below are T cell receptor beta chains from one sample, sequenced in a study of cytomegalovirus exposure and HLA in healthy donors. Using immunoSEQ multiplex PCR, the repertoire was profiled, and TCRdb retains in-frame clones only, with some absent. The sample lists some 70,000 clones; around 85% were seen once. The sequenced sample was PBMCs. These receptors were taken from a woman aged 50 to 65 in good health and CMV-seronegative. Each CDR3 is given with its conserved first and last residue. A D gene is named only where the DNA matches it firmly. Part of the rows lack a size; the others show once, few, many or a class for expanded clones.

13	.	TRBJ2-3	TRBV29-1	.	TGCAGCGTTGCTGGAGGGAGCACAGATACGCAGTATTTT	CSVAGGSTDTQYF
13	.	TRBJ2-1	TRBV5-4	.	TGTGCCAGCAGCTTGGTTCCGTCCCCCGGGCAGTTCTTC	CASSLVPSPGQFF
17	.	TRBJ1-1	TRBV14	.	TGTGCCAGCAGCCAGGAAGTCGGGACAACTCATGCAAGGCAAGCTTTCTTT	CASSQEVGTTHARQAFF
14	.	TRBJ1-2	TRBV4-3	TRBD1	TGCGCCAGCAGCCAAGCACAGGGGTCATGGGGCTACACCTTC	CASSQAQGSWGYTF
16	.	TRBJ2-7	TRBV5-1	.	TGCGCCAGCAGCTTGAGGCCAGCGGGCCAGCGCTACGAGCAGTACTTC	CASSLRPAGQRYEQYF
17	.	TRBJ2-1	TRBV10-3	TRBD2	TGTGCCATCAGTGAAAGGACTAGCGGGGACCTCTACAATGAGCAGTTCTTC	CAISERTSGDLYNEQFF
13	.	TRBJ1-3	TRBV30	.	TGTGCCTGGAGGGTGAGCTCTGGAAACACCATATATTTT	CAWRVSSGNTIYF
15	.	TRBJ2-1	TRBV28	TRBD2	TGTGCCAGCAGTACTAGCGGGAGGGGTTACAATGAGCAGTTCTTC	CASSTSGRGYNEQFF
15	.	TRBJ2-7	TRBV23-1	.	TGCGCCAGCAGTCAATCGGCTAGCTCTCCTTACGAGCAGTACTTC	CASSQSASSPYEQYF
14	.	TRBJ1-4	TRBV4-1	TRBD1	TGCGCCAGCAGCCATGGGACAGGGGATGAAAAACTGTTTTTT	CASSHGTGDEKLFF
20	.	TRBJ2-3	TRBV9	TRBD2	TGTGCCAGCAGCGTAGCTACAGGACTAGCGGGAGGGCCGGTCACAGATACGCAGTATTTT	CASSVATGLAGGPVTDTQYF
13	few	TRBJ2-7	TRBV19	.	TGTGCCAGTCGACAGGCAAGCTCCTACGAGCAGTACTTC	CASRQASSYEQYF
14	.	TRBJ2-3	TRBV4-3	.	TGCGCCAGCAGCCCCCAACCGGGGGAAGGCACGCAGTATTTT	CASSPQPGEGTQYF
13	.	TRBJ2-6	TRBV19	.	TGTGCCAGCCAACTATCTGGGGCCAACGTCCTGACTTTC	CASQLSGANVLTF
15	once	TRBJ1-1	TRBV5-1	TRBD1	TGCGCCAGCAGCTTGGATACAGGGGAGAACACTGAAGCTTTCTTT	CASSLDTGENTEAFF
13	.	TRBJ1-2	TRBV5-1	.	TGCGCCAGCAGCTTGCGGTCTAACTATGGCTACACCTTC	CASSLRSNYGYTF
16	.	TRBJ1-5	TRBV5-8	.	TGTGCCAGCAGCCTTTCCGGCGGGAAAGGCAATCAGCCCCAGCATTTT	CASSLSGGKGNQPQHF
14	.	TRBJ1-4	TRBV5-1	.	TGCGCCAGCAGCTTGTCGCCGGGGGATGAAAAACTGTTTTTT	CASSLSPGDEKLFF
14	.	TRBJ2-3	TRBV29-1	TRBD1	TGCAGCGTTCGGCGGGGACAGGCCACAGATACGCAGTATTTT	CSVRRGQATDTQYF
15	.	TRBJ1-5	TRBV2	TRBD1	TGTGCCAGCAGTGTAACGGACAGGCGAGATCAGCCCCAGCATTTT	CASSVTDRRDQPQHF
15	.	TRBJ1-1	TRBV19	TRBD1	TGTGCCAGTAGTAGCTATACAGGGGCGAACACTGAAGCTTTCTTT	CASSSYTGANTEAFF
12	.	TRBJ1-6	TRBV27	.	TGTGCCAGCAGTTTGGGGGGTTCACCCCTCCACTTT	CASSLGGSPLHF
13	.	TRBJ1-1	TRBV7-3	.	TGTGCCAGCAGCGCGGACAGAAACACTGAAGCTTTCTTT	CASSADRNTEAFF